This TCR beta chain was recovered during a study of cytomegalovirus exposure and HLA in healthy donors. Across the whole study: The study placed about 81% of its approximately 360 genotyped donors in the Caucasian-associated ancestry cluster.

It was with 60 Vbeta and 13 Jbeta primers that the PCR ran. Repertoires were generated with immunoSEQ multiplex PCR, while TCRdb's copy carries only in-frame clones and drops some. The table lists around 100,000 clones, approximately 80% of them singletons. Findings of the study overall: The authors enumerated over 150 TCR beta chains as linked to cytomegalovirus.

CDR3 length: 14 amino acids. V was pared by 1 base and J by 5 bases, with 2 bases of the junction left unmatched. CDR1 is LNHDA, CDR2 SQIVND, per germline (reference sequence). To note about this clone: What it binds is not known.

V gene TRBV19 combines with J gene TRBJ1-2; 9 bases agree with TRBD1. Sequencing was performed on PBMCs. The sequence derives from a young woman in good health and CMV-seropositive. CDR3 residues: CASSIVGQGYGYTF. The CDR3 bases are TGTGCCAGTAGTATAGTCGGACAGGGGTATGGCTACACCTTC.